This TCR beta chain came from a study of blood T cell repertoires in COVID-19. In the study overall: There were acute and convalescent COVID-19 samples, and they came from the United States, Italy and Spain. Sources were T cells, B-cell-depleted T cells, or PBMCs; the material itself was cDNA or gDNA.

Original processing methods: Reference gene primers were amplified, and this amplification served to estimate nucleated cell counts. Repertoires were generated with immunoSEQ multiplex PCR, while TCRdb's copy carries only in-frame clones and drops some. V, J and clone size derive from that table, while D and trimming were established from the DNA sequence. Of about 240,000 clones in the sample, more than 75% were seen once. The receptor's source is a woman in her twenties or thirties who had recovered from COVID-19. The sample comprised peripheral blood.

For the CDR3, the DNA is TGTGCCAGCAGCGCGGGACTAGCGGGGGGGAGCTCCTACAATGAGCAGTTCTTC. It encodes CASSAGLAGGSSYNEQFF. This rearrangement joins TRBV9 to TRBJ2-1; 16 nucleotides agree with TRBD2. There are 18 residues in the CDR3. Germline trimming cut 3 bases from V and 0 bases from J; bases unmatched to any gene: 3. Germline V gene lookup returns CDR1 SGDLS and CDR2 YYNGEE. Complete variable domain (other parts from reference TRBV9 and TRBJ2-1): DSGVTQTPKHLITATGQRVTLRCSPRSGDLSVYWYQQSLDQGLQFLIQYYNGEERAKGNILERFSAQQFPDLHSELNLSSLELGDSALYFCASSAGLAGGSSYNEQFFGPGTRLTVL.